The 24 T cell receptor beta chains reported below all come from one sample, sequenced in a study of blood T cell repertoires in COVID-19. Some clones are missing from TCRdb's copy, which holds only in-frame ones; the method was immunoSEQ multiplex PCR. The repertoire has almost 300,000 clones, under 90% of them found once; the top ten carry roughly 11%. The sequenced material came from peripheral blood. These TCRs come from a woman aged 25 to 39 with COVID-19, enrolled during active disease.

The CDR3 spells CASSATSGDQETQYF. The CDR3 coding sequence is TGTGCCAGCAGTGCGACTAGCGGGGACCAAGAGACCCAGTACTTC. This chain links TRBV6-4 with TRBJ2-5; 11 nucleotides line up with TRBD2. The germline CDR1 and CDR2 sequences are MRHNA and SNTAGT. This CDR3 contains 15 residues. Trimming at V came to 4 bases and at J to 0 bases, leaving 1 base not matched to a gene.

The genes are TRBV28 and TRBJ2-2; 12 positions match TRBD2. The CDR3 sequence is 18 residues long. V lost 5 bases and J lost 6; bases outside the gene matches: 13. CDR1 MDHEN and CDR2 SYDVKM come from the germline V gene. The CDR3 bases are TGTGCCAGCAGTCCGATAGGGGTGGGGACTAGCGGGCCCGGGGAGCTGTTTTTT. This translates into CASSPIGVGTSGPGELFF.

The genes are TRBV7-9 and TRBJ2-2; 8 positions match TRBD2. V was clipped by 3 bases and J by 4 bases; unmatched bases: 10. The germline V gene has CDR1 SEHNR and CDR2 FQNEAQ (reference sequence). This CDR3 has 17 amino acids. The CDR3 nucleotides read TGTGCCAGCAGCTTCGCGGGGGGCCCATGGGGCACCGGGGAGCTGTTTTTT. This encodes CASSFAGGPWGTGELFF. Full variable domain (remainder filled in from reference TRBV7-9 and TRBJ2-2): DTGVSQNPRHKITKRGQNVTFRCDPISEHNRLYWYRQTLGQGPEFLTYFQNEAQLEKSRLLSDRFSAERPKGSFSTLEIQRTEQGDSAMYLCASSFAGGPWGTGELFFGEGSRLTVL.

This chain links TRBV15 with TRBJ2-3, with a tentative D call TRBD1 (5 bases). CDR3 length: 14 amino acids. Germline CDR1 is LNHNV and CDR2 is YYDKDF (reference sequence). V lost 8 bases and J lost 6, with 18 bases in between. The DNA for the CDR3 is TGTGCCACCTCAACGAGGAGCGCAGGGGATACGCAGTATTTT. It codes for CATSTRSAGDTQYF.

This clone was observed once. The V call is TRBV5-4, the J call TRBJ2-1; 7 bases are shared with TRBD1. Germline CDR1 reads SGHNT; CDR2 reads YYREEE (reference sequence). V shed 1 base, J shed 6 bases, and the junction held 1 base outside the gene matches. The CDR3 length is 13 residues. DNA of the CDR3: TGTGCCAGCAGCTTGAGGGACAGCAATGAGCAGTTCTTC. Translation gives CASSLRDSNEQFF.

Regarding this clone: The junction shows a germline mismatch at one end, possibly a read error. The chain uses TRBV6-5 and TRBJ2-5; a weak D match, TRBD2 (5 bases). Germline V lookup: CDR1 MNHEY, CDR2 SVGAGI. CDR3 length: 15 residues. For the CDR3, the DNA is TGTGCCAGCAGTGACTCTAGCACGAACCGGGAGACCCAGTACTTC. Translation: CASSDSSTNRETQYF.

Comments on this clone: At the DNA level, this CDR3 is encoded by other sequences in the same sample as well. The V and J genes are TRBV28 and TRBJ1-6; D is possibly TRBD1 (5 bases). This CDR3 is 16 amino acids long. Trimming removed 4 bases from V and 1 base from J, with 11 bases in between. Germline V gene lookup returns CDR1 MDHEN and CDR2 SYDVKM. Written as DNA, the CDR3 is TGTGCCAGCAGTTCTCAGGGATTATCCTATAATTCACCCCTCCACTTT. Translation: CASSSQGLSYNSPLHF.

The rearrangement links TRBV4-1 to TRBJ2-7; possibly TRBD1 for D (5 bases). The CDR3 contains 16 residues. Trimming removed 1 base from V and 2 bases from J, with 15 bases in between. From germline, CDR1 is MGHRA and CDR2 YSYEKL. CDR3 amino acids: CASSQGQAGFTYEQYF. The CDR3 DNA is TGCGCCAGCAGCCAAGGGCAGGCAGGGTTCACCTACGAGCAGTACTTC.

V and J are TRBV11-3 and TRBJ2-2; D is unclear. CDR3 length: 16 residues. V dropped 1 base and J dropped 6 bases, with 15 bases sitting between them. Germline V gene lookup returns CDR1 SGHNT and CDR2 YENEEA. Written as DNA, the CDR3 is TGTGCCAGCAGCTTAGGATTTGGGCGAAGGTCCGGGGAGCTGTTTTTT. This translates into CASSLGFGRRSGELFF.

This sequence joins TRBV7-2 and TRBJ2-3; D call uncertain. The V gene lost 5 bases and the J gene lost 2 bases, with 20 bases spanning the gap. This CDR3 has 17 amino acids. CDR1 is SGHTA, CDR2 FQGNSA, per germline. CDR3 protein: CASSPSPLSTYTDTQYF. In nucleotides, the CDR3 is TGTGCCAGCAGCCCGAGTCCACTATCAACATACACAGATACGCAGTATTTT.

This chain links TRBV6-5 with TRBJ2-5; 11 bases match TRBD2. The V gene's germline CDR1 is MNHEY and CDR2 SVGAGI. V was pared by 6 bases and J by 2 bases, with 2 bases of the junction left unmatched. This CDR3 region has 14 residues. CDR3 nucleotide sequence: TGTGCCAGCAGCTGGACTAGCGGGCAAGAGACCCAGTACTTC. Protein: CASSWTSGQETQYF.

This CDR3 reads CASSIIESSTDTQYF. DNA of the CDR3: TGTGCCAGTAGTATAATAGAATCCAGCACAGATACGCAGTATTTT. This rearrangement joins TRBV19 to TRBJ2-3; no clear D gene. The V end was cut by 2 bases, the J end by 0 bases, with 9 bases between. The CDR3 length is 15 residues. Looked up from germline, CDR1 is LNHDA and CDR2 is SQIVND (reference sequence). The full variable domain, in which reference TRBV19 and TRBJ2-3 provide the parts outside the CDR3, is DGGITQSPKYLFRKEGQNVTLSCEQNLNHDAMYWYRQDPGQGLRLIYYSQIVNDFQKGDIAEGYSVSREKKESFPLTVTSAQKNPTAFYLCASSIIESSTDTQYFGPGTRLTVL.

To note about this clone: A junction end diverges from the germline sequence, so it may reflect a read error. The J gene is TRBJ1-2, the V gene TRBV18; TRBD1 matches 9 bases. This CDR3 contains 15 residues. CDR1 KGHSH and CDR2 LQKENI come from the germline V gene. The CDR3 coding sequence is TGTGCCAGCTCACCCGACCACGGGACAGGGAAATCTTACGCCTTC. It codes for CASSPDHGTGKSYAF.

V usage is TRBV7-9 and J usage is TRBJ2-7; 8 bases are shared with TRBD1. The CDR3 runs to 15 residues. V shed 5 bases, J shed 2 bases, and the junction held 8 bases outside the gene matches. CDR1 SEHNR and CDR2 FQNEAQ come from the germline V gene (reference sequence). The CDR3 nucleotides are TGTGCCAGCAGCCGCGACAGGGGTGGGACCTACGAGCAGTACTTC. Protein: CASSRDRGGTYEQYF.

V is TRBV28 and J is TRBJ2-7, with 7 bases fitting TRBD1. Trimming removed 8 bases from V and 3 bases from J; junction bases left unmatched: 13. Germline V lookup: CDR1 MDHEN, CDR2 SYDVKM. This CDR3 has 15 amino acids. The CDR3 nucleotides read TGTGCCAGCCACCAGTCCGGGACAGCCTACTACGAGCAGTACTTC. It specifies CASHQSGTAYYEQYF.

The CDR3 bases are TGTGCTAGTGGTTACGGGTGGAACACTGAAGCTTTCTTT. Translation: CASGYGWNTEAFF. The chain is built from TRBV12-5 and TRBJ1-1; D uncertain. This CDR3 spans 13 amino acids. Germline lookup yields CDR1 LGHNT and CDR2 FRNRAP. V was trimmed by 4 bases and J by 1 base, leaving 7 bases between them.

V usage is TRBV21-1 and J usage is TRBJ1-1. TRBV21-1 corresponds to a pseudogene. The CDR3 runs 17 residues. The CDR3 here is CASSKKRINGVNTEAFF. In DNA, the CDR3 is TGTGCCAGCAGCAAAAAGAGGATAAACGGGGTGAACACTGAAGCTTTCTTT.

The chain couples TRBV6-5 to TRBJ2-1; TRBD2 aligns across 8 bases. Germline lookup yields CDR1 MNHEY and CDR2 SVGAGI. The CDR3 is made up of 16 amino acids. The V gene end was trimmed by 1 base and the J gene end by 2 bases; junction bases not matched to a gene: 4. CDR3 in DNA: TGTGCCAGCAGTTACTTCGGGGGGGGAGCCTACAATGAGCAGTTCTTC. It specifies CASSYFGGGAYNEQFF.

As DNA, the CDR3 is TGTGCCAGCAGTTTATATCACAGCCGAGATGGCTACACCTTC. As protein: CASSLYHSRDGYTF. The rearrangement links TRBV27 to TRBJ1-2; D is undetermined. The CDR3 runs to 14 residues. V was pared by 1 base and J by 6 bases, with 12 bases between. Germline V lookup: CDR1 MNHEY, CDR2 SMNVEV (reference sequence).

The rearrangement joins TRBV24-1 to TRBJ1-4; perhaps TRBD1 as D (5 bases). CDR3 length: 14 amino acids. Trimming shortened V by 3 bases and J by 8 bases, and 12 bases separated the two germline ends. From germline, CDR1 is KGHDR and CDR2 SFDVKD. The CDR3 spells CATSDGAGNEKLFF. The CDR3 DNA is TGTGCCACCAGTGATGGGGCAGGGAACGAAAAACTGTTTTTT.

The chain recombines TRBV3-1 (or the pseudogene TRBV3-2) with TRBJ2-1; 8 bases are a match to TRBD2. V lost 4 bases and J lost 6; bases outside the gene matches: 2. This CDR3 is built from 13 residues. Germline V gene lookup returns CDR1 LGHDT and CDR2 YNNKEL (reference sequence). CDR3: CASSPGGGNEQFF. CDR3 coding DNA: TGTGCCAGCAGCCCCGGGGGGGGCAATGAGCAGTTCTTC.

The V gene is TRBV6-5, the J gene TRBJ2-5; possibly TRBD1 for D (6 bases). V gave up 4 bases and J gave up 2 bases, with 14 bases separating them. Germline V gene lookup returns CDR1 MNHEY and CDR2 SVGAGI. The CDR3 consists of 15 residues. CDR3 nucleotide sequence: TGTGCCAGCAGTTTACTACAGGGAGCTCAAGAGACCCAGTACTTC. Its protein is CASSLLQGAQETQYF.

The chain employs TRBV18 and TRBJ2-7, with TRBD2 matching over 9 bases. With V trimmed by 3 bases and J by 2 bases, 8 bases remained unmatched. Germline CDR1 reads KGHSH; CDR2 reads LQKENI. CDR3 length equals 16 residues. The CDR3 DNA sequence: TGTGCCAGCTCACCCGATATGGGACTAGCTGCCTACGAGCAGTACTTC. This sequence encodes CASSPDMGLAAYEQYF.

This chain links TRBV6-4 with TRBJ1-5, with D maybe TRBD1 (6 bases). The V gene lost 6 bases and the J gene lost 3 bases, with 12 bases spanning the gap. Per the germline V gene, CDR1 is MRHNA and CDR2 is SNTAGT. This CDR3 is built from 14 residues. The CDR3 sequence: CASRAGDLNQPQHF. The CDR3 nucleotides are TGTGCCAGCAGGGCAGGGGACCTCAATCAGCCCCAGCATTTT.